Listed here is a single TCR beta chain. This entry belongs to a study of tumor-infiltrating lymphocytes in primary liver carcinoma. Total RNA and DNA came together from roughly 20-30 mg of bulk tissue without cell sorting. Germline values: CDR1 SGHAT, CDR2 FQNNGV. Losses at the gene ends were 2 bases for V and 6 bases for J; bases not matched to a gene: 13. The CDR3 is 18 residues long. TCR beta cDNA was made from 450 to 600 ng total RNA with a constant-region primer. It was through three nested multiplex PCR rounds of slightly modified ARM-PCR that TCR beta libraries arose. Two initial PCR rounds of around 10 cycles each paired TRBV1-TRBV30 forward primers with a C-beta reverse primer. TCRdb reanalysed the multiplex PCR reads using MiXCR and keeps one entry per CDR3 protein. This table holds more than 70,000 distinct CDR3 sequences, approximately 70% found once.

The chain is built from TRBV11-2 and TRBJ2-3; 11 bases are shared with TRBD2. Sequencing was performed on tumor-adjacent normal liver tissue. The receptor was derived from a man aged 35-49 years with primary liver carcinoma and hepatitis B virus infection. The CDR3 DNA reads as TGTGCCAGCAGCTTAAATCTCCTAGCGGGAGGCGATGCGGATACGCAGTATTTT. Its translation: CASSLNLLAGGDADTQYF.